This TCR beta chain was documented in a study of blood T cell repertoires in COVID-19. Study at large: The United States, Italy and Spain supplied acute and convalescent COVID-19 samples. In each case, the material was cDNA or gDNA derived from T cells, B-cell-depleted T cells, or PBMCs.

CDR3 length: 13 amino acids. Germline CDR1 is ENHRY and CDR2 is SYGVKD. Trimming removed 3 bases from V and 5 bases from J, with 10 bases in between. Patients at the Seattle site were enrolled during active infection and followed longitudinally. In the source study's methods: Estimates of nucleated cell counts were drawn from the amplification of reference gene primers. Profiled with immunoSEQ multiplex PCR; TCRdb holds only in-frame clones, not every one. The V and J calls and the clone size are those of that table, but D and trimming were determined from the DNA. The sample yields roughly 52,000 clones, over 65% seen once.

The V gene is TRBV10-3, the J gene TRBJ2-5, with D possibly matching TRBD2 (5 bases). The sequence was obtained from an older man with COVID-19, enrolled during active disease. Sample: peripheral blood. CDR3 DNA: TGTGCCATCAGTGATGACAAGCGGGAGACCCAGTACTTC. Protein sequence: CAISDDKRETQYF.